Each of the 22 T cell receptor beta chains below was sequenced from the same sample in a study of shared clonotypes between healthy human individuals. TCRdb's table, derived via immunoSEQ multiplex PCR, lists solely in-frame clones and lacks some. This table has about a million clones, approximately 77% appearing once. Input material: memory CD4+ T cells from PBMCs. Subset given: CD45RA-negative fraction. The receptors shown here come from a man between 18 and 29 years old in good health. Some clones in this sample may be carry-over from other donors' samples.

In DNA form, the CDR3 reads TGTGCCAGCACCGCCGGCGGGACTAGCAAGCAGTTCTTC. It encodes CASTAGGTSKQFF. This sequence joins TRBV28 and TRBJ2-1; 9 bases fit TRBD2. CDR3 length: 13 amino acids. After removal of 7 bases from V and 11 bases from J, the junction contained 9 bases not matched to a gene. CDR1 MDHEN and CDR2 SYDVKM come from the germline V gene.

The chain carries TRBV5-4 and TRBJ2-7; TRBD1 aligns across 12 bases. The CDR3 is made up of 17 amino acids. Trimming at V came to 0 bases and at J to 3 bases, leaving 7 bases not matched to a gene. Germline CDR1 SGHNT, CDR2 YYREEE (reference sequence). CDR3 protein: CASSLGLGQGAIYEQYF. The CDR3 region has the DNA TGTGCCAGCAGCTTGGGGTTGGGACAGGGGGCAATCTACGAGCAGTACTTC.

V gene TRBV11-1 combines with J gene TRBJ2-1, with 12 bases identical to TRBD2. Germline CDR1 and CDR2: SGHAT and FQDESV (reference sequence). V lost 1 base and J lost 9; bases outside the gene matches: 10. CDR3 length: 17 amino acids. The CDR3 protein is CASSLVRTSGTRGEQFF. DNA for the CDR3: TGTGCCAGCAGCTTAGTCCGGACTAGCGGGACGCGAGGTGAGCAGTTCTTC.

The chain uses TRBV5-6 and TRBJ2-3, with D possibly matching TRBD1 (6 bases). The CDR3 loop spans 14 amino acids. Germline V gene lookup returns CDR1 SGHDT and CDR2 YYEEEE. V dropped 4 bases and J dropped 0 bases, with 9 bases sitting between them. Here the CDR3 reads CASSVTGSTDTQYF. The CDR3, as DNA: TGTGCCAGCAGCGTAACAGGGAGCACAGATACGCAGTATTTT.

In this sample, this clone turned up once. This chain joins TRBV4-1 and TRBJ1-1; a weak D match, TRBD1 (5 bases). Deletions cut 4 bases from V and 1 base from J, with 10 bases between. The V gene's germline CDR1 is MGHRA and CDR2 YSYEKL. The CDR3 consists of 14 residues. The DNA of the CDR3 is TGCGCCAGCAGCCGCGGGGGGAAGAACACTGAAGCTTTCTTT. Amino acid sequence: CASSRGGKNTEAFF.

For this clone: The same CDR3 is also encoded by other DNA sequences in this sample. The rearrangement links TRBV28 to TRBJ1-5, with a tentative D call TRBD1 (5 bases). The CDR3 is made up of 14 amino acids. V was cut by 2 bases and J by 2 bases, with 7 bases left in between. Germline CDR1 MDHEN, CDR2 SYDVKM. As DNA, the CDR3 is TGTGCCAGCAGTTTAGGACAAGGCAATCAGCCCCAGCATTTT. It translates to CASSLGQGNQPQHF.

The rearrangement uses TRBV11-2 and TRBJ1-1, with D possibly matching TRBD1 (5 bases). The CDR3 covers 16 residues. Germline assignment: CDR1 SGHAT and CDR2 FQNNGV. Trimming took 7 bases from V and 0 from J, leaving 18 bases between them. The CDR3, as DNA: TGTGCCAGCACTAGGGGATGGGGCCGGATGAACACTGAAGCTTTCTTT. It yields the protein CASTRGWGRMNTEAFF.

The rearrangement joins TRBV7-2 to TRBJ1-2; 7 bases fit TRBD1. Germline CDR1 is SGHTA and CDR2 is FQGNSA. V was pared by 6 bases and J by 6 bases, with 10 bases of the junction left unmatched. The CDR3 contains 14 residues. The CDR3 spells CASSRGSGGHGYTF. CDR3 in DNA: TGTGCCAGCAGTAGGGGGTCAGGGGGGCATGGCTACACCTTC.

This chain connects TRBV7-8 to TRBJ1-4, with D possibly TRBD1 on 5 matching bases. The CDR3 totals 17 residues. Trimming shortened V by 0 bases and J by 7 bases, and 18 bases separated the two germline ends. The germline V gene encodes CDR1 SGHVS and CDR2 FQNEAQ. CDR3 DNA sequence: TGTGCCAGCAGCTTAGCGGCGGTAGGGGCGGGGGTTGAAAAACTGTTTTTT. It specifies CASSLAAVGAGVEKLFF.

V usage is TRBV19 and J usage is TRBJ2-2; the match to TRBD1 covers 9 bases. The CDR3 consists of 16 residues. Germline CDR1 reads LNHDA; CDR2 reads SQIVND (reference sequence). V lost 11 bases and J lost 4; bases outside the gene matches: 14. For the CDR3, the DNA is TGTGCCTGTATGGAAAGGGGGACAGGGTTCACCGGGGAGCTGTTTTTT. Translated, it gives CACMERGTGFTGELFF.

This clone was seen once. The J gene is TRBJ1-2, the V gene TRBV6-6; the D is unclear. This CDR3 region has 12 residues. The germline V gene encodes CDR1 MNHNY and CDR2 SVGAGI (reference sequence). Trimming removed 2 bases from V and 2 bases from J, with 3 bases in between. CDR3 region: CASSYQNYGYTF. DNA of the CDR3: TGTGCCAGCAGTTACCAAAACTATGGCTACACCTTC.

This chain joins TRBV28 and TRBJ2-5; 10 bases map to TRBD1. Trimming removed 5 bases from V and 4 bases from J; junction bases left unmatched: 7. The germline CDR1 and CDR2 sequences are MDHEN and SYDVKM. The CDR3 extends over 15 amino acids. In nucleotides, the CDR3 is TGTGCCAGCAGTCTCCGGGACAGGGGTGGAGAGACCCAGTACTTC. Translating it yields CASSLRDRGGETQYF.

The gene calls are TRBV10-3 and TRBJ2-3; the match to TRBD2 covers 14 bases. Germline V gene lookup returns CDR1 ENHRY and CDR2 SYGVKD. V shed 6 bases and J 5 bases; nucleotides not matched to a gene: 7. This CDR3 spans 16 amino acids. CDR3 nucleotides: TGTGCCATCAGATCCGGACTAGCGGGAGGACAAGATACGCAGTATTTT. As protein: CAIRSGLAGGQDTQYF.

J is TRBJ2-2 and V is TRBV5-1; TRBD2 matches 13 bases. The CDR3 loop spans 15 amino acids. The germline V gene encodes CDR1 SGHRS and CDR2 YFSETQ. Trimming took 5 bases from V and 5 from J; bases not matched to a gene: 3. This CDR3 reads CASRSGLAGTGELFF. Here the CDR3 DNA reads TGCGCCAGCAGGTCGGGACTAGCGGGAACCGGGGAGCTGTTTTTT.

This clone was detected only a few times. CDR3 DNA: TGTGCCAGCAGCGTGCCGACGGGGGCAAACATTCAGTACTTC. It encodes CASSVPTGANIQYF. J is TRBJ2-4 and V is TRBV9, with D perhaps assigned TRBD1 or TRBD2 (6 bases each). CDR3 length: 14 residues. Germline V gives CDR1 SGDLS, CDR2 YYNGEE. V lost 2 bases, J lost 6 bases, and 12 bases lay in between.

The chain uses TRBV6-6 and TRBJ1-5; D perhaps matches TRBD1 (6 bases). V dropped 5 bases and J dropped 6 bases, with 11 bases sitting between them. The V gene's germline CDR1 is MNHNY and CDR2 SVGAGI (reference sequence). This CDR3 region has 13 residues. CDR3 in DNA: TGTGCCAGCAGTCACACAGGGCGTCAGCCCCAGCATTTT. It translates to CASSHTGRQPQHF.

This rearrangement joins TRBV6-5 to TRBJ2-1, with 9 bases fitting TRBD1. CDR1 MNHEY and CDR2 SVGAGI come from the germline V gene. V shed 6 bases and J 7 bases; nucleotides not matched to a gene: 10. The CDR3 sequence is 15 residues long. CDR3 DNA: TGTGCCAGCAGCCAGCTGGGACAGGGTAGTAATGAGCAGTTCTTC. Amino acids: CASSQLGQGSNEQFF.

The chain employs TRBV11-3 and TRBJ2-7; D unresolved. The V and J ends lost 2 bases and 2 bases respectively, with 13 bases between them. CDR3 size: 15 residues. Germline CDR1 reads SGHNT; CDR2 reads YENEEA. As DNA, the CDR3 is TGTGCCAGCAGCTTACGTCCGGACCCTACCTACGAGCAGTACTTC. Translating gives CASSLRPDPTYEQYF.

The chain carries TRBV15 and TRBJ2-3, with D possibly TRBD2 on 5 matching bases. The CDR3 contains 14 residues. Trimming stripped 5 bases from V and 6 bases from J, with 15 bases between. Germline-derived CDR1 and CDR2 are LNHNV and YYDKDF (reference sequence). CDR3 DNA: TGTGCCACCAGCGAGAGGGCCAGGAGGGATACGCAGTATTTT. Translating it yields CATSERARRDTQYF.

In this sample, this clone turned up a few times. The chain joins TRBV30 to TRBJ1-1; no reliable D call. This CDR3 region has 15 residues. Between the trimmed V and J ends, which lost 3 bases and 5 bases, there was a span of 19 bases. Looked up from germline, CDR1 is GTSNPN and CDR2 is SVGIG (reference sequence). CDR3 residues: CAWRFPTRDATEAFF. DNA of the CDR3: TGTGCCTGGAGGTTCCCCACGAGGGATGCGACTGAAGCTTTCTTT.

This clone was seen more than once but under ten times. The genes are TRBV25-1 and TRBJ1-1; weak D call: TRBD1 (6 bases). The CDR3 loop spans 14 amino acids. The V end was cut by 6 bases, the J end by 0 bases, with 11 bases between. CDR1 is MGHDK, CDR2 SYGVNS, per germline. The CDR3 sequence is CASRYRDMNTEAFF. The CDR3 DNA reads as TGTGCCAGCAGGTACAGGGACATGAACACTGAAGCTTTCTTT.

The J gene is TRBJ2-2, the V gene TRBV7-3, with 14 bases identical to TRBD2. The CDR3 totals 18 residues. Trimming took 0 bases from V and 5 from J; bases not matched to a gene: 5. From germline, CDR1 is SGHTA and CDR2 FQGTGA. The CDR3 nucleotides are TGTGCCAGCAGCTTAACCGGGACTAGCGGGAGTATGACCGGGGAGCTGTTTTTT. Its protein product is CASSLTGTSGSMTGELFF.